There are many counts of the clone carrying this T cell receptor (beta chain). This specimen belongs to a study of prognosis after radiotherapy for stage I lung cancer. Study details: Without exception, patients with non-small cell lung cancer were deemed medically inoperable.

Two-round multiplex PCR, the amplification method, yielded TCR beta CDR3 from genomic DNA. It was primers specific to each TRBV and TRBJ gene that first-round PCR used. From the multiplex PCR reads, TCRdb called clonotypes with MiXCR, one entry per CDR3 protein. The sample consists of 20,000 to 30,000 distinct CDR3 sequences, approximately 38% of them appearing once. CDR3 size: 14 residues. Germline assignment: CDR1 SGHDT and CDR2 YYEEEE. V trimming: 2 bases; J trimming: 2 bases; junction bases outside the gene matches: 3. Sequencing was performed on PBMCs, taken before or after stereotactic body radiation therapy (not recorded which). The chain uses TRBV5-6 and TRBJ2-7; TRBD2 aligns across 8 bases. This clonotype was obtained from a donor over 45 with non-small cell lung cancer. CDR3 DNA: TGTGCCAGCAGCTTCCTAGCGGGCACCTACGAGCAGTACTTC. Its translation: CASSFLAGTYEQYF.